The TCR beta chain described here comes from a study of cytomegalovirus exposure and HLA in healthy donors. Study-wide results and caveats: Researchers counted 164 TCR beta chains as cytomegalovirus-associated. Segments of the TCR beta V type were, in most cases, productive about 87% or about 30% of the time in an earlier analysis.

PCR used 60 Vbeta primers and 13 Jbeta primers. This table comes from immunoSEQ multiplex PCR, and its TCRdb copy is limited to in-frame clones, with some not included. The sample consists of under 200,000 clones, 60% to 80% of them appearing once. Only a few counts were recorded for this clone. What it binds is not known. CDR1 and CDR2 from the germline V gene are MNHEY and SVGAGI. Trimming pared 4 bases from V and 5 bases from J, leaving 14 bases between. The length of the CDR3 is 14 residues. V usage is TRBV6-5 and J usage is TRBJ1-1, with D maybe TRBD1 (5 bases). The sequence derives from a female donor in good health and CMV-seronegative. The sequencing sample was made of PBMCs. The CDR3 DNA sequence: TGTGCCAGCAGTTTGGAAGGGACTCGGACTGAAGCTTTCTTT. This sequence encodes CASSLEGTRTEAFF.